Listed here are 14 T cell receptor beta chains from one sample, sequenced in a study of blood T cell repertoires in COVID-19. The table came from immunoSEQ multiplex PCR; TCRdb's copy has only in-frame clones and leaves some out. The sample lists roughly 150,000 clones; 75% to 90% were seen once. Sequenced material: peripheral blood. The receptors derive from a man between 60 and 75 years old with acute or convalescent COVID-19.

The chain recombines TRBV16 with TRBJ2-2; D not certain. The CDR3 loop spans 15 amino acids. Germline V lookup: CDR1 KGHSY, CDR2 FQNENV. The ends were cut back, 0 bases at V and 0 bases at J, with 5 bases in the middle. CDR3 sequence (DNA): TGTGCCAGCAGCCAATCCCCCGCGAACACCGGGGAGCTGTTTTTT. It translates to CASSQSPANTGELFF.

The V call is TRBV5-1, the J call TRBJ1-6, with D tentatively TRBD1 (5 bases). Germline values: CDR1 SGHRS, CDR2 YFSETQ. Trimming removed 4 bases from V and 7 bases from J, with 6 bases in between. There are 12 residues in the CDR3. The CDR3 here is CASSAGNSPLHF. CDR3 in DNA: TGCGCCAGCAGCGCAGGGAATTCACCCCTCCACTTT.

This sequence joins TRBV5-4 and TRBJ2-5; D is possibly TRBD1 (7 bases). There are 14 residues in the CDR3. From germline, CDR1 is SGHNT and CDR2 YYREEE (reference sequence). V was trimmed by 0 bases and J by 5 bases, leaving 11 bases between them. CDR3 residues: CASSLGTGGETQYF. In DNA form, the CDR3 reads TGTGCCAGCAGCTTGGGGACAGGAGGGGAGACCCAGTACTTC.

In this sample, this clone turned up a few times. The chain couples TRBV6-2 or TRBV6-3 to TRBJ1-5; possibly TRBD1 for D (5 bases). V lost 2 bases and J lost 2, with 10 bases in between. The CDR3 extends over 15 amino acids. Germline assignment: CDR1 MNHEY and CDR2 SVGEGT. The chain's CDR3 is CASSYAGWGNQPQHF. The CDR3 region has the DNA TGTGCCAGCAGTTACGCAGGGTGGGGCAATCAGCCCCAGCATTTT.

The gene calls are TRBV29-1 and TRBJ1-3; D gene unclear. V shed 5 bases and J shed 0 bases, with 5 bases lying between them. CDR1 and CDR2 from the germline V gene are SQVTM and ANQGSEA. The CDR3 runs to 12 residues. CDR3 residues: CSVLVSGNTIYF. The CDR3 DNA is TGCAGCGTTCTCGTCTCTGGAAACACCATATATTTT.

Written as DNA, the CDR3 is TGTGCCAGTAGTATGGGACTAGATGAGACCCAGTACTTC. Encoded protein: CASSMGLDETQYF. This chain links TRBV19 with TRBJ2-5; 8 bases match TRBD2. Germline values: CDR1 LNHDA, CDR2 SQIVND (reference sequence). The CDR3 runs 13 residues. Unmatched junction bases numbered 2, after V lost 3 bases and J lost 5 bases.

The gene calls are TRBV7-9 and TRBJ2-3; TRBD2 aligns across 16 bases. The CDR3 is made up of 18 amino acids. With 1 base clipped from V and 2 bases from J, the junction kept 3 bases outside the gene matches. Germline CDR1 reads SEHNR; CDR2 reads FQNEAQ (reference sequence). Written as DNA, the CDR3 is TGTGCCAGCAGCTTAGTCGGGACTAGCGGGGGGGCCACAGATACGCAGTATTTT. The encoded protein is CASSLVGTSGGATDTQYF.

The V gene is TRBV12-3 or TRBV12-4, the J gene TRBJ1-5; 7 positions match TRBD1. This CDR3 has 13 residues. V was clipped by 3 bases and J by 6 bases; unmatched bases: 2. The CDR3 DNA is TGTGCCAGCAGTTTTTACAGGGGTCAGCCCCAGCATTTT. Encoded protein: CASSFYRGQPQHF.

The chain carries TRBV27 and TRBJ1-2; D remains unclear. Germline V CDR1 and CDR2: MNHEY, SMNVEV (reference sequence). V was pared by 5 bases and J by 1 base, with 14 bases between. The CDR3 covers 15 residues. The CDR3 sequence is CASSPKARRNYGYTF. The CDR3 coding sequence is TGTGCCAGCAGTCCTAAGGCCAGGCGTAACTATGGCTACACCTTC.

This clone was counted once. The CDR3 region is CASSSRWTSKNEQFF. As DNA, the CDR3 is TGTGCCAGCAGTTCCAGATGGACTAGCAAAAATGAGCAGTTCTTC. The chain couples TRBV6-2 or TRBV6-3 to TRBJ2-1; 8 bases are shared with TRBD2. Germline V gene data show CDR1 as MNHEY and CDR2 as SVGEGT. This CDR3 comprises 15 residues. The trim removed 4 bases at V and 7 bases at J, leaving 9 bases unmatched.

This chain joins TRBV6-5 and TRBJ1-4; TRBD1 matches 7 bases. With V trimmed by 9 bases and J by 0 bases, 4 bases remained unmatched. The CDR3 extends over 14 amino acids. Germline CDR1 MNHEY, CDR2 SVGAGI. CDR3 sequence (DNA): TGTGCCAGTGGGACAGTCACAACTAATGAAAAACTGTTTTTT. Translated: CASGTVTTNEKLFF.

In this sample, this clone turned up once. The gene calls are TRBV14 and TRBJ2-6; perhaps TRBD1 as D (6 bases). Germline V gene lookup returns CDR1 SGHDN and CDR2 FVKESK. This CDR3 contains 12 residues. Trimming shortened V by 4 bases and J by 12 bases, and 10 bases separated the two germline ends. In DNA, the CDR3 is TGTGCCAGCAGCCCAACAGGGTCCGTCCTGACTTTC. As protein: CASSPTGSVLTF.

The chain is built from TRBV5-1 and TRBJ2-3; D unclear. This CDR3 is 12 amino acids long. The germline V gene has CDR1 SGHRS and CDR2 YFSETQ. V lost 4 bases and J 1 base, leaving 4 bases between the germline ends. CDR3 sequence: CASSAGTDTQYF. CDR3 DNA sequence: TGCGCCAGCAGCGCAGGCACAGATACGCAGTATTTT. Using reference TRBV5-1 and TRBJ2-3 for the parts outside the CDR3, the full variable domain is KAGVTQTPRYLIKTRGQQVTLSCSPISGHRSVSWYQQTPGQGLQFLFEYFSETQRNKGNFPGRFSGRQFSNSRSEMNVSTLELGDSALYLCASSAGTDTQYFGPGTRLTVL.

The chain uses TRBV13 and TRBJ1-3; 8 nucleotides align to TRBD1. The germline V gene has CDR1 PRHDT and CDR2 FYEKMQ (reference sequence). The CDR3 is 15 amino acids. Trimming at V came to 2 bases and at J to 7 bases, leaving 7 bases not matched to a gene. The CDR3 loop reads CASSLTGGTLNTIYF. The DNA for the CDR3 is TGTGCCAGCAGCTTAACAGGGGGGACGCTTAACACCATATATTTT.